Listed below are T cell receptor beta chains from one sample, sequenced in a study of identical twins. TCRdb called the 5' RACE reads again in MiXCR, with one record for every CDR3 protein. The sample lists about 300,000 distinct CDR3 sequences; about 12% were seen once. A further study also used this sample, focusing on yellow fever vaccine responses in identical twins.

Sequencing was done on a sample of CD8+ T cells sorted from blood. Receptors were obtained from a woman between 18 and 29 years old in good health. CDR3s include the opening cysteine and the closing phenylalanine or tryptophan. Fields, in order: V gene, D gene, J gene, CDR3 protein. A D gene is named only where the DNA matches it firmly.

V gene: TRBV24-1; D gene: -; J gene: TRBJ2-6; CDR3 protein: CAPLPWANVLTF
V gene: TRBV12-3/TRBV12-4; D gene: -; J gene: TRBJ2-3; CDR3 protein: CASSLGTAPDTQYF
V gene: TRBV4-1; D gene: TRBD2; J gene: TRBJ2-1; CDR3 protein: CASSLPQLAGAYNEQFF
V gene: TRBV3-1; D gene: TRBD1; J gene: TRBJ2-2; CDR3 protein: CASSQTATGGATGELFF
V gene: TRBV18; D gene: -; J gene: TRBJ2-7; CDR3 protein: CASSPRDTYEQYF
V gene: TRBV4-1; D gene: TRBD1; J gene: TRBJ2-1; CDR3 protein: CASGQGVDEQFF
V gene: TRBV2; D gene: -; J gene: TRBJ2-5; CDR3 protein: CASSDAEPLEETQYF
V gene: TRBV5-6; D gene: TRBD2; J gene: TRBJ2-7; CDR3 protein: CASSVAGTNEQYF
V gene: TRBV13; D gene: TRBD2; J gene: TRBJ2-3; CDR3 protein: CASSSTAGGFLTSTDTQYF
V gene: TRBV19; D gene: -; J gene: TRBJ2-1; CDR3 protein: CASSTLTELNEQFF
V gene: TRBV13; D gene: -; J gene: TRBJ1-2; CDR3 protein: CASSLDPSPGTYTF
V gene: TRBV27; D gene: -; J gene: TRBJ2-1; CDR3 protein: CASSASGDGNEQFF
V gene: TRBV6-2/TRBV6-3; D gene: -; J gene: TRBJ2-1; CDR3 protein: CASRLASSSYNEQFF
V gene: TRBV5-1; D gene: -; J gene: TRBJ1-3; CDR3 protein: CASSLNRGSVGNTIYF
V gene: TRBV12-3/TRBV12-4; D gene: TRBD1; J gene: TRBJ1-1; CDR3 protein: CASSLLPRDRVKAFF
V gene: TRBV27; D gene: TRBD1; J gene: TRBJ1-6; CDR3 protein: CASSPTGGANSPLHF
V gene: TRBV7-3; D gene: TRBD1; J gene: TRBJ1-6; CDR3 protein: CASSHTGTENSPLHF
V gene: TRBV20-1; D gene: TRBD2; J gene: TRBJ2-5; CDR3 protein: CSARAPGGSGGAGETQYF
V gene: TRBV6-1; D gene: -; J gene: TRBJ1-1; CDR3 protein: CASRAGKNTEAFF
V gene: TRBV20-1; D gene: -; J gene: TRBJ2-7; CDR3 protein: CSARDSSNFAYEQYF
V gene: TRBV5-1; D gene: TRBD2; J gene: TRBJ2-7; CDR3 protein: CASSLPAGGSSYEQYF
V gene: TRBV5-1; D gene: -; J gene: TRBJ1-1; CDR3 protein: CASSPRGGEAFF
V gene: TRBV20-1; D gene: -; J gene: TRBJ2-1; CDR3 protein: CSARDLGGDDYNEQFF
V gene: TRBV7-9; D gene: -; J gene: TRBJ2-3; CDR3 protein: CASESQERTYTDTQYF
V gene: TRBV6-1; D gene: -; J gene: TRBJ2-3; CDR3 protein: CASTHPGIPDTQYF
V gene: TRBV27; D gene: -; J gene: TRBJ1-4; CDR3 protein: CASGDFEKLFF
V gene: TRBV14; D gene: TRBD1; J gene: TRBJ2-7; CDR3 protein: CASSQGGSSEQYF
V gene: TRBV27; D gene: -; J gene: TRBJ2-7; CDR3 protein: CASSGTLSSYEQYF
V gene: TRBV20-1; D gene: -; J gene: TRBJ2-2; CDR3 protein: CGTRNTGELFF
V gene: TRBV28; D gene: TRBD2; J gene: TRBJ2-3; CDR3 protein: CASSPLAGGVTDTQYF
V gene: TRBV7-9; D gene: TRBD2; J gene: TRBJ2-7; CDR3 protein: CASSPTSDSYEQYF
V gene: TRBV3-1; D gene: TRBD2; J gene: TRBJ2-3; CDR3 protein: CASSQTLAAFSTDTQYF
V gene: TRBV4-1; D gene: TRBD2; J gene: TRBJ2-1; CDR3 protein: CASSQGAPLAGGEQFF
V gene: TRBV4-1; D gene: TRBD2; J gene: TRBJ2-1; CDR3 protein: CASSQEYEREWFF
V gene: TRBV28; D gene: -; J gene: TRBJ2-1; CDR3 protein: CASEKHSLNSYNEQFF
V gene: TRBV6-2/TRBV6-3; D gene: TRBD2; J gene: TRBJ2-1; CDR3 protein: CASSYQGLAGQNEQFF
V gene: TRBV20-1; D gene: -; J gene: TRBJ2-3; CDR3 protein: CSASRSSTDTQYF
V gene: TRBV7-9; D gene: TRBD1; J gene: TRBJ2-1; CDR3 protein: CASSPGGNEQFF
V gene: TRBV5-1; D gene: -; J gene: TRBJ1-4; CDR3 protein: CASSLGHSNEKLFF
V gene: TRBV4-1; D gene: -; J gene: TRBJ1-4; CDR3 protein: CASSQDRATTNEKLFF
V gene: TRBV3-1; D gene: -; J gene: TRBJ2-5; CDR3 protein: CASSQDLMDNQETQYF
V gene: TRBV5-1; D gene: TRBD1; J gene: TRBJ1-2; CDR3 protein: CASSSPPPFGTGDDYGYTF
V gene: TRBV2; D gene: TRBD2; J gene: TRBJ2-5; CDR3 protein: CASSGLAGGGETQYF
V gene: TRBV6-1; D gene: -; J gene: TRBJ2-3; CDR3 protein: CASKLIQGLTDTQYF
V gene: TRBV6-5; D gene: -; J gene: TRBJ2-3; CDR3 protein: CASSYSRETYTDTQYF
V gene: TRBV12-3/TRBV12-4; D gene: TRBD1; J gene: TRBJ2-2; CDR3 protein: CASSRGTGGRSGELFF
V gene: TRBV21-1; D gene: -; J gene: TRBJ2-7; CDR3 protein: CASSKPQGTSGRLGGLYEQYF
V gene: TRBV20-1; D gene: TRBD2; J gene: TRBJ2-1; CDR3 protein: CSASREGNEQFF
V gene: TRBV4-2; D gene: TRBD2; J gene: TRBJ2-2; CDR3 protein: CASSQQLAGGANTGELFF
V gene: TRBV7-2; D gene: -; J gene: TRBJ1-6; CDR3 protein: CASSYTSDSPLHF
V gene: TRBV2; D gene: -; J gene: TRBJ1-2; CDR3 protein: CASRGSYYGYTF
V gene: TRBV4-1; D gene: -; J gene: TRBJ1-5; CDR3 protein: CASSQDLGQPQHF
V gene: TRBV7-6; D gene: TRBD1; J gene: TRBJ1-4; CDR3 protein: CASSKTGLANEKLFF
V gene: TRBV11-2; D gene: TRBD2; J gene: TRBJ2-5; CDR3 protein: CASSPELGLAGGWETQYF
V gene: TRBV29-1; D gene: -; J gene: TRBJ1-2; CDR3 protein: CSVSSREGGYGYTF
V gene: TRBV7-8; D gene: TRBD2; J gene: TRBJ2-7; CDR3 protein: CASSLKRLAGTYEQYF
V gene: TRBV27; D gene: -; J gene: TRBJ2-4; CDR3 protein: CASSFGGRGKNIQYF
V gene: TRBV7-9; D gene: TRBD2; J gene: TRBJ2-1; CDR3 protein: CASSNGLAAGGNFF
V gene: TRBV20-1; D gene: -; J gene: TRBJ2-2; CDR3 protein: CSARDSTLGGGNTGELFF